The clone carrying this T cell receptor beta chain was seen repeatedly, ten times or more. V gave up 2 bases and J gave up 4 bases; unmatched junction bases: 3. CDR1 MNHEY and CDR2 SVGAGI come from the germline V gene. The CDR3 runs to 15 residues. Arm-PCR of CDR3 regions with iRepertoire HTBI primers generated TCR beta libraries. Source study methods: Identification yielded some 60 TRBV and 13 to 15 TRBJ segments across samples. One entry per CDR3 protein results from TCRdb running MiXCR on the multiplex PCR reads. TCRdb's processing, not the authors' own work, is the source of the V and J calls. The profile shows roughly 510,000 distinct CDR3 sequences, 15% to 20% of them singletons. Specified time point: newly diagnosed GD, antithyroid drugs for less than 3 months. Scientists built the TCR library using RNA that was extracted from PBMCs. The data were obtained in a study of regulatory T cells in long-lasting Graves disease.

These data are also associated with another study on T cells in Graves' hyperthyroidism and ophthalmopathy.

The sequencing used peripheral blood mononuclear cells (PBMCs), collected at new diagnosis, from a patient treated with antithyroid drugs. This sequence was found in a man between 18 and 29 years old with Graves disease. The chain recombines TRBV6-5 with TRBJ1-2, with 11 bases fitting TRBD1. The CDR3 spells CASSYGTGGGYGYTF. The CDR3 coding sequence is TGTGCCAGCAGTTACGGGACAGGGGGAGGCTATGGCTACACCTTC.